These 9 T cell receptor beta chains were sequenced from one sample in a study of T cell repertoires in cytomegalovirus infection. A single record per CDR3 protein comes from TCRdb applying MiXCR to the reads. Here the sample spans 700,000 to 950,000 distinct CDR3 sequences, approximately 30% being singletons. Their antigens are not known. Source: cultured CD8+ T cells from PBMCs, taken from culture after CMV antigen stimulation. These receptors all stem from a human donor in good health (CMV status not recorded). Some clones in this sample may be carry-over from other donors' samples.

The DNA of the CDR3 is TGTGCCAGCAGCCCCAGACGGGGGGTGGATACGCAGTATTTT. Residues: CASSPRRGVDTQYF. The chain combines TRBV7-9 with TRBJ2-3; TRBD2 agrees at 7 bases. CDR1 is SEHNR, CDR2 FQNEAQ, per germline (reference sequence). CDR3 length: 14 residues. The junction had 8 bases not matched to a gene; V was cut back by 5 bases and J by 6 bases.

The genes are TRBV2 and TRBJ1-2, with D perhaps matching TRBD1 (6 bases). CDR1 SNHLY and CDR2 FYNNEI come from the germline V gene. The V end lost 4 bases, the J end lost 8 bases, and 23 bases lay between the germline ends. CDR3 length: 16 residues. The CDR3, as DNA: TGTGCCAGCAGTGTTTTGGCGGATGGGGGGGCGCGAGGCTACACCTTC. Amino acids: CASSVLADGGARGYTF. Full variable domain (rest looked up from reference TRBV2 and TRBJ1-2): EPEVTQTPSHQVTQMGQEVILRCVPISNHLYFYWYRQILGQKVEFLVSFYNNEISEKSEIFDDQFSVERPDGSNFTLKIRSTKLEDSAMYFCASSVLADGGARGYTFGSGTRLTVV.

This clonotype was picked up a small number of times. The rearrangement uses TRBV7-9 and TRBJ2-2; no reliable D call. Germline CDR1 reads SEHNR; CDR2 reads FQNEAQ (reference sequence). V lost 5 bases and J lost 5, with 18 bases in between. The CDR3 consists of 16 residues. The CDR3 sequence: CASSPFAAVLTGELFF. The CDR3 bases are TGTGCCAGCAGCCCCTTCGCGGCGGTTTTGACCGGGGAGCTGTTTTTT. Using reference TRBV7-9 and TRBJ2-2 for the parts outside the CDR3, the full variable domain is DTGVSQNPRHKITKRGQNVTFRCDPISEHNRLYWYRQTLGQGPEFLTYFQNEAQLEKSRLLSDRFSAERPKGSFSTLEIQRTEQGDSAMYLCASSPFAAVLTGELFFGEGSRLTVL.

The rearrangement uses TRBV4-1 and TRBJ2-1, with D perhaps assigned TRBD1 or TRBD2 (6 bases each). The CDR3 length is 12 residues. CDR1 is MGHRA and CDR2 is YSYEKL in the germline V gene. V gave up 0 bases and J gave up 15 bases, with 12 bases separating them. CDR3 amino acids: CASSQDRGGLFF. CDR3 nucleotides: TGCGCCAGCAGCCAAGATCGAGGGGGACTGTTCTTC.

This clonotype was counted only a few times. This rearrangement joins TRBV15 to TRBJ2-1; D not resolved. The ends were cut back, 5 bases at V and 9 bases at J, with 11 bases in the middle. CDR3 length: 12 amino acids. From germline, CDR1 is LNHNV and CDR2 YYDKDF (reference sequence). The CDR3 DNA follows: TGTGCCACCAGCTCCTGGACCCGTGAGCAGTTCTTC. It codes for CATSSWTREQFF.

This CDR3 is CAIISDRLSGANVLTF. The CDR3 DNA is TGTGCCATCATTTCGGATAGGCTATCTGGGGCCAACGTCCTGACTTTC. The rearrangement joins TRBV10-3 to TRBJ2-6; D gene unclear. CDR1 is ENHRY and CDR2 is SYGVKD in the germline V gene. This CDR3 spans 16 amino acids. Trimming took off 7 bases at V and 1 base at J, with 14 bases between the two ends.

This clonotype was recorded once. This chain joins TRBV5-1 and TRBJ2-1; 8 bases line up with TRBD1. With 6 bases clipped from V and 1 base from J, the junction kept 6 bases outside the gene matches. The length of the CDR3 is 15 residues. Germline lookup yields CDR1 SGHRS and CDR2 YFSETQ. CDR3 coding DNA: TGCGCCAGCACCATAGGGGACAGGTCCTACAATGAGCAGTTCTTC. Its protein product is CASTIGDRSYNEQFF. Filled out from reference TRBV5-1 and TRBJ2-1, the complete variable domain reads KAGVTQTPRYLIKTRGQQVTLSCSPISGHRSVSWYQQTPGQGLQFLFEYFSETQRNKGNFPGRFSGRQFSNSRSEMNVSTLELGDSALYLCASTIGDRSYNEQFFGPGTRLTVL.

This clonotype showed up just a few times. This chain joins TRBV19 and TRBJ2-5; TRBD2 is a possible D gene (6 bases). CDR3 length: 13 residues. Deletions cut 3 bases from V and 3 bases from J, with 8 bases between. The germline gives CDR1 LNHDA, CDR2 SQIVND (reference sequence). CDR3 coding DNA: TGTGCCAGTAGTATCTGGGGGGAAGAGACCCAGTACTTC. The encoded protein is CASSIWGEETQYF.

CDR3 coding DNA: TGTGCCAGCAGTTTCAGGGCAGACAGATACTATGGCTACACCTTC. This gives the protein CASSFRADRYYGYTF. This chain joins TRBV28 and TRBJ1-2; perhaps TRBD1 as D (5 bases). Germline CDR1 MDHEN, CDR2 SYDVKM. V lost 3 bases and J 3 bases, leaving 14 bases between the germline ends. This CDR3 has 15 amino acids.